This entry lists 25 T cell receptor beta chains sequenced from one sample in a study of blood T cell repertoires in COVID-19. Assay: immunoSEQ multiplex PCR; the TCRdb copy retains only in-frame clones and omits some. Of more than 300,000 clones in the sample, about nine tenths were seen once. Sequencing was carried out using PBMCs or T cells enriched from blood (not recorded which). These receptors came from a man aged 25 to 45 who had recovered from COVID-19.

The chain links TRBV5-4 to TRBJ2-7; TRBD1 aligns across 7 bases. Germline CDR1 reads SGHNT; CDR2 reads YYREEE (reference sequence). V lost 2 bases and J lost 3; bases outside the gene matches: 5. The CDR3 length is 14 residues. CDR3 coding DNA: TGTGCCAGCAGCTTAGACAGGGCCAACTACGAGCAGTACTTC. Its protein is CASSLDRANYEQYF.

This chain joins TRBV3-1 (or the pseudogene TRBV3-2) and TRBJ1-2; TRBD1 aligns across 7 bases. The germline CDR1 and CDR2 sequences are LGHDT and YNNKEL (reference sequence). V dropped 4 bases and J dropped 7; count of bases not matched to a gene: 6. CDR3 length equals 13 residues. As DNA, the CDR3 is TGTGCCAGCAGCCCCGGGACAGTCGGTGGCTACACCTTC. This encodes CASSPGTVGGYTF.

V gene TRBV5-1 combines with J gene TRBJ1-1; D gene ambiguous. The length of the CDR3 is 14 residues. Looked up from germline, CDR1 is SGHRS and CDR2 is YFSETQ. Between the trimmed V and J ends, which lost 0 bases and 5 bases, there was a span of 11 bases. CDR3: CASSLDVGGTEAFF. The CDR3 DNA is TGCGCCAGCAGCTTGGATGTGGGAGGGACTGAAGCTTTCTTT.

The chain couples TRBV4-1 to TRBJ2-4; 12 bases are a match to TRBD2. After removal of 4 bases from V and 0 bases from J, the junction contained 7 bases not matched to a gene. The CDR3 covers 18 residues. CDR1 is MGHRA, CDR2 YSYEKL, per germline. CDR3: CASSPGLAGILAKNIQYF. CDR3 DNA: TGCGCCAGCAGCCCGGGACTAGCGGGTATCCTAGCCAAAAACATTCAGTACTTC.

The chain joins TRBV25-1 to TRBJ2-7; D remains ambiguous. V was shortened by 8 bases and J by 6 bases, with 11 bases between the two germline ends. The CDR3 sequence is 11 residues long. Looked up from germline, CDR1 is MGHDK and CDR2 is SYGVNS. The CDR3 sequence is CASLKNSEQYF. The CDR3 coding sequence is TGTGCCAGCCTAAAAAACAGCGAGCAGTACTTC.

Comments on this clone: The same CDR3 arises from other DNA sequences in this sample as well. The rearrangement links TRBV11-2 to TRBJ2-7; TRBD1 aligns across 9 bases. The CDR3 runs to 14 residues. Germline loops: CDR1 SGHAT, CDR2 FQNNGV. With V trimmed by 1 base and J by 2 bases, 0 bases remained unmatched. This CDR3 reads CASSLGQGAYEQYF. CDR3 sequence (DNA): TGTGCCAGCAGCTTAGGACAGGGGGCCTACGAGCAGTACTTC.

The rearrangement joins TRBV27 to TRBJ1-6; D might be TRBD1 (5 bases). This CDR3 is built from 16 residues. Trimming left V 6 bases short and J 8 bases short, with 20 bases between. The germline V gene encodes CDR1 MNHEY and CDR2 SMNVEV (reference sequence). As DNA, the CDR3 is TGTGCCAGCAGCTTACGCCAGAGGGGAGGGGATTCACCCCTCCACTTT. Its protein is CASSLRQRGGDSPLHF.

The chain is built from TRBV6-5 and TRBJ1-4, with no clear D. Trimming left V 2 bases short and J 7 bases short, with 14 bases between. CDR1 is MNHEY, CDR2 SVGAGI, per germline. The CDR3 is made up of 15 amino acids. This CDR3 reads CASSYRGGGGEKLFF. CDR3 DNA: TGTGCCAGCAGTTACCGGGGTGGCGGTGGTGAAAAACTGTTTTTT.

J is TRBJ1-1 and V is TRBV25-1, with a weak D call TRBD1 (5 bases). CDR3 size: 14 residues. V lost 1 base, J lost 4 bases, and 10 bases lay in between. Germline loops: CDR1 MGHDK, CDR2 SYGVNS. The CDR3 sequence is CASSESTGFTEAFF. The CDR3 DNA sequence: TGTGCCAGCAGTGAATCCACAGGATTCACTGAAGCTTTCTTT.

This clone was detected only a few times. The chain recombines TRBV28 with TRBJ2-7; 8 nucleotides agree with TRBD1. CDR1 MDHEN and CDR2 SYDVKM come from the germline V gene. V trimming: 3 bases; J trimming: 5 bases; junction bases outside the gene matches: 6. The CDR3 totals 14 residues. The CDR3 here is CASSFVRGRDEQYF. The CDR3 bases are TGTGCCAGCAGTTTCGTCAGGGGGCGCGACGAGCAGTACTTC.

The rearrangement joins TRBV27 to TRBJ2-1; D possibly corresponds to TRBD1 (6 bases). The CDR3 spans 14 residues. The V gene lost 4 bases and the J gene lost 3 bases, with 10 bases spanning the gap. In germline, CDR1 is MNHEY, CDR2 SMNVEV (reference sequence). In DNA, the CDR3 is TGTGCCAGCAGTTATAAGGACAGCTACAATGAGCAGTTCTTC. It codes for CASSYKDSYNEQFF.

This CDR3 reads CASSFVQGIGDYGYTF. As DNA, the CDR3 is TGCGCCAGCAGTTTCGTACAGGGTATAGGGGACTATGGCTACACCTTC. This chain uses TRBV5-1 with TRBJ1-2; the D gene is possibly TRBD1 (6 bases). The CDR3 is 16 residues long. Germline V lookup: CDR1 SGHRS, CDR2 YFSETQ. Between the trimmed V and J ends, which lost 5 bases and 3 bases, there was a span of 20 bases.

V gene TRBV7-6 combines with J gene TRBJ1-1; 7 positions match TRBD1. The CDR3 totals 14 residues. Germline V lookup: CDR1 SGHVS, CDR2 FNYEAQ. With V trimmed by 1 base and J by 4 bases, 3 bases remained unmatched. The CDR3 reads CASSLGQGRTEAFF. The DNA of the CDR3 is TGTGCCAGCAGCTTAGGACAGGGACGCACTGAAGCTTTCTTT.

The chain combines TRBV5-6 with TRBJ2-2, with unresolved D. Germline CDR1 and CDR2: SGHDT and YYEEEE. CDR3 length: 16 amino acids. V shed 1 base and J shed 3 bases, with 13 bases lying between them. The CDR3 DNA sequence: TGTGCCAGCAGCTTGTTCGTAGGCAGGCACACCGGGGAGCTGTTTTTT. Protein sequence: CASSLFVGRHTGELFF.

The chain uses TRBV3-1 (or the pseudogene TRBV3-2) and TRBJ1-4, with 8 bases matching TRBD1. The CDR3 sequence is 14 residues long. V shed 4 bases and J 5 bases; nucleotides not matched to a gene: 3. Germline-derived CDR1 and CDR2 are LGHDT and YNNKEL (reference sequence). The CDR3 DNA reads as TGTGCCAGCAGCCCGGACAGGGCGAATGAAAAACTGTTTTTT. It yields the protein CASSPDRANEKLFF.

This sequence joins TRBV11-3 and TRBJ2-3; 7 bases map to TRBD1. The CDR3 spans 15 residues. Looked up from germline, CDR1 is SGHNT and CDR2 is YENEEA. With 5 bases clipped from V and 0 bases from J, the junction kept 5 bases outside the gene matches. In DNA, the CDR3 is TGTGCCAGCAGCCCATTGACAGGGAGCACAGATACGCAGTATTTT. Translated, it gives CASSPLTGSTDTQYF.

V usage is TRBV5-1 and J usage is TRBJ2-1, with D tentatively TRBD1 (6 bases). V gave up 4 bases and J gave up 4 bases, with 12 bases separating them. This CDR3 has 14 residues. The germline CDR1 and CDR2 sequences are SGHRS and YFSETQ. The CDR3 reads CASSGRTAYNEQFF. CDR3 nucleotides: TGCGCCAGCAGCGGACGGACAGCGTACAATGAGCAGTTCTTC.

The V gene is TRBV6-5, the J gene TRBJ2-1; D is perhaps TRBD2 (5 bases). Germline V CDR1 and CDR2: MNHEY, SVGAGI. Trimming took off 4 bases at V and 0 bases at J, with 13 bases between the two ends. This CDR3 comprises 16 residues. CDR3 protein: CASSSLYSASYNEQFF. For the CDR3, the DNA is TGTGCCAGCAGTTCCCTCTATAGCGCCTCCTACAATGAGCAGTTCTTC.

This rearrangement joins TRBV5-1 to TRBJ1-1; possibly TRBD1 for D (6 bases). Germline V lookup: CDR1 SGHRS, CDR2 YFSETQ. V dropped 0 bases and J dropped 0 bases, with 12 bases sitting between them. CDR3 size: 16 residues. Written as DNA, the CDR3 is TGCGCCAGCAGCTTGGTGGGGACATACATGAACACTGAAGCTTTCTTT. Its translation: CASSLVGTYMNTEAFF.

Only a few counts were recorded for this clone. V usage is TRBV11-3 and J usage is TRBJ2-1; D is ambiguous. The length of the CDR3 is 12 residues. The V gene lost 5 bases and the J gene lost 6 bases, with 8 bases spanning the gap. Germline loops: CDR1 SGHNT, CDR2 YENEEA. This CDR3 is CASSLSFNEQFF. DNA of the CDR3: TGTGCCAGCAGCCTTAGTTTCAATGAGCAGTTCTTC.

This clone showed up just a few times. The chain uses TRBV19 and TRBJ2-6; D call uncertain. CDR1 LNHDA and CDR2 SQIVND come from the germline V gene (reference sequence). The V gene lost 6 bases and the J gene lost 1 base, with 13 bases spanning the gap. The CDR3 is 16 amino acids. CDR3 amino acids: CASSSSYSSGANVLTF. The CDR3 DNA reads TGTGCCAGTAGCAGCTCGTACAGTTCTGGGGCCAACGTCCTGACTTTC.

The rearrangement uses TRBV30 and TRBJ1-5; a possible D gene is TRBD1 (5 bases). The CDR3 has 19 residues. The ends were cut back, 0 bases at V and 6 bases at J, with 27 bases in the middle. Germline V gene data show CDR1 as GTSNPN and CDR2 as SVGIG (reference sequence). The CDR3 sequence: CAWSVYPRVPEGIGQPQHF. As DNA, the CDR3 is TGTGCCTGGAGTGTATACCCCAGGGTGCCGGAAGGAATCGGTCAGCCCCAGCATTTT.

This chain uses TRBV11-2 with TRBJ1-1; 7 bases match TRBD1. This CDR3 has 14 residues. CDR1 is SGHAT and CDR2 is FQNNGV in the germline V gene. Losses at the gene ends were 3 bases for V and 7 bases for J; bases not matched to a gene: 8. The CDR3: CASSFYQGVGEAFF. CDR3 nucleotide sequence: TGTGCCAGCAGCTTCTACCAGGGGGTCGGTGAAGCTTTCTTT.

Comment on this clone: The sample has other DNA sequences that encode this CDR3 too. The chain carries TRBV18 and TRBJ2-5; D might be TRBD1 (5 bases). Trimming shortened V by 2 bases and J by 4 bases, and 8 bases separated the two germline ends. The CDR3 sequence is 13 residues long. Germline V gives CDR1 KGHSH, CDR2 LQKENI. The CDR3 bases are TGTGCCAGCTCACCAGGGCAGGGAGAGACCCAGTACTTC. The encoded protein is CASSPGQGETQYF. Variable domain in full (rest from reference TRBV18 and TRBJ2-5): NAGVMQNPRHLVRRRGQEARLRCSPMKGHSHVYWYRQLPEEGLKFMVYLQKENIIDESGMPKERFSAEFPKEGPSILRIQQVVRGDSAAYFCASSPGQGETQYFGPGTRLLVL.

The V and J genes are TRBV7-9 and TRBJ1-5; 9 nucleotides match TRBD1. V lost 5 bases to trimming and J lost 3 bases; unmatched junction nucleotides: 8. The CDR3 totals 16 residues. Looked up from germline, CDR1 is SEHNR and CDR2 is FQNEAQ (reference sequence). The CDR3 sequence: CASSPEGTGYNQPQHF. The DNA for the CDR3 is TGTGCCAGCAGCCCGGAGGGGACAGGGTACAATCAGCCCCAGCATTTT. The whole variable domain, filled in from reference TRBV7-9 and TRBJ1-5, reads DTGVSQNPRHKITKRGQNVTFRCDPISEHNRLYWYRQTLGQGPEFLTYFQNEAQLEKSRLLSDRFSAERPKGSFSTLEIQRTEQGDSAMYLCASSPEGTGYNQPQHFGDGTRLSIL.